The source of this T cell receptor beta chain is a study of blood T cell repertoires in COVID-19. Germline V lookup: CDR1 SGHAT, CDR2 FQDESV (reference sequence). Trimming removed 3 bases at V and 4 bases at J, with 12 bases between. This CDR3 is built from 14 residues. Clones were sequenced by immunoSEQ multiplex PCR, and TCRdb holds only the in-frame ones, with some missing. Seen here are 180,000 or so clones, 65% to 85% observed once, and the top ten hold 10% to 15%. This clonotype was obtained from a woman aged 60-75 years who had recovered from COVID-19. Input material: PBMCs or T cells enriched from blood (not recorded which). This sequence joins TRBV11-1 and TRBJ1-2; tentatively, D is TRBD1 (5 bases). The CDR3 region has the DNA TGTGCCAGCAGCTTGGAGGGGCAAGGCTATGGCTACACCTTC. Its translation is CASSLEGQGYGYTF.